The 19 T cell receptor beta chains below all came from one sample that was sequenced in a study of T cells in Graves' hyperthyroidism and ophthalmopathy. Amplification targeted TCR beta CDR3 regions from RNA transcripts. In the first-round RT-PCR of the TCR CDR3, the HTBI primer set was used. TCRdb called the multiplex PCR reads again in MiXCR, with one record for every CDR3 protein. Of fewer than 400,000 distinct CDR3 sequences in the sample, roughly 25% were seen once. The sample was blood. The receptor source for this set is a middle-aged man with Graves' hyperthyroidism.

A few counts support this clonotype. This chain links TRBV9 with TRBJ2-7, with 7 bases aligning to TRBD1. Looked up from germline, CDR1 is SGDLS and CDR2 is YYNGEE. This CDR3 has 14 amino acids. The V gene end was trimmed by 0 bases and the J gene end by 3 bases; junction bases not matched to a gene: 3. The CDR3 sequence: CASSVVWDSYEQYF. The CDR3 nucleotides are TGTGCCAGCAGCGTAGTGTGGGACAGCTACGAGCAGTACTTC.

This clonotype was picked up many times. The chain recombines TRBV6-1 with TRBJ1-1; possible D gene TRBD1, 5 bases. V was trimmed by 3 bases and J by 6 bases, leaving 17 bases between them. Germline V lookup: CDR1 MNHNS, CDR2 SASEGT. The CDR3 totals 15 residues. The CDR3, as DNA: TGTGCCAGCAGTGAGCGGGGCTCGGCATTAGCTGAAGCTTTCTTT. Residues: CASSERGSALAEAFF.

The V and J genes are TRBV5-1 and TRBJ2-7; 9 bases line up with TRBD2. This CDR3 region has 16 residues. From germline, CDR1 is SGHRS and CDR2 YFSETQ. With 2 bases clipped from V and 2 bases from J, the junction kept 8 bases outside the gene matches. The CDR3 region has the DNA TGCGCCAGCAGCTTTGAGATAGCGGGAGTTGCCTACGAGCAGTACTTC. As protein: CASSFEIAGVAYEQYF.

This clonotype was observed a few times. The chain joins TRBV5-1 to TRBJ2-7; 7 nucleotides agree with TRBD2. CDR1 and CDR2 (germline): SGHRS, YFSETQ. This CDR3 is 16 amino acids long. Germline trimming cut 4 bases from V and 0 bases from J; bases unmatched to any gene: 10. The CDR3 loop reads CASSPRGGSPSYEQYF. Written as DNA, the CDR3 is TGCGCCAGCAGCCCGCGTGGCGGGAGCCCCTCCTACGAGCAGTACTTC.

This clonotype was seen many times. DNA of the CDR3: TGTGCCAGCAGTTCTGTTCAGGGGTCAGATACGCAGTATTTT. Amino acid sequence: CASSSVQGSDTQYF. The V gene is TRBV6-1, the J gene TRBJ2-3; D perhaps matches TRBD1 (6 bases). V lost 5 bases and J lost 4, with 13 bases in between. There are 14 residues in the CDR3. Germline V CDR1 and CDR2: MNHNS, SASEGT.

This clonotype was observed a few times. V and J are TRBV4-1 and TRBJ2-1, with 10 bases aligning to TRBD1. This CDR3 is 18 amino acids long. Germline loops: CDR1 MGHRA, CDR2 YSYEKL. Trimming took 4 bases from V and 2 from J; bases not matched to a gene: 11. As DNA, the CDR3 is TGCGCCAGCAGCCCCGTACTTCCCGGGACAGGGGCCTACAATGAGCAGTTCTTC. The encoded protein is CASSPVLPGTGAYNEQFF.

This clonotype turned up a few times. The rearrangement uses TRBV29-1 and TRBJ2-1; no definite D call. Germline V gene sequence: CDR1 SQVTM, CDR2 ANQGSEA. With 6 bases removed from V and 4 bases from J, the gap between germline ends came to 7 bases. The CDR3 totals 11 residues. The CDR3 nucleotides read TGCAGCGTCCTGGATTACAATGAGCAGTTCTTC. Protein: CSVLDYNEQFF.

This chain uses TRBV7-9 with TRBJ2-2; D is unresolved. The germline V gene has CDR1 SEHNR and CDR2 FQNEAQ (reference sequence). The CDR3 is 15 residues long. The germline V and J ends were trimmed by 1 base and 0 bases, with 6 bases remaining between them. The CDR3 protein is CASSLVRPNTGELFF. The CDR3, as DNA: TGTGCCAGCAGCTTAGTACGGCCGAACACCGGGGAGCTGTTTTTT.

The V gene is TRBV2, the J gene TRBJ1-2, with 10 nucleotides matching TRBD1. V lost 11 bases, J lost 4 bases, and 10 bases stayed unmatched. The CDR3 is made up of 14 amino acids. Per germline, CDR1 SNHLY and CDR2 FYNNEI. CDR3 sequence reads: CARGETGGIYGYTF. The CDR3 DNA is TGTGCCCGGGGGGAGACAGGGGGCATCTATGGCTACACCTTC.

In nucleotides, the CDR3 is TGTGCCAGCAGCGGTAATCTCGGGACCCCCCCGCGGGGCACCGGGGAGCTGTTTTTT. This encodes CASSGNLGTPPRGTGELFF. V is TRBV27 and J is TRBJ2-2, with D possibly TRBD2 on 6 matching bases. V lost 6 bases, J lost 4 bases, and 27 bases lay in between. This CDR3 has 19 residues. Germline V gene sequence: CDR1 MNHEY, CDR2 SMNVEV (reference sequence).

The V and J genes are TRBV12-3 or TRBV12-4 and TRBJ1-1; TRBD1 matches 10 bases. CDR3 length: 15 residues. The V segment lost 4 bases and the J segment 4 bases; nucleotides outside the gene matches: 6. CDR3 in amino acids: CASSSPGQGLTEAFF. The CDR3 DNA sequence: TGTGCCAGCAGTTCACCGGGACAGGGGCTCACTGAAGCTTTCTTT.

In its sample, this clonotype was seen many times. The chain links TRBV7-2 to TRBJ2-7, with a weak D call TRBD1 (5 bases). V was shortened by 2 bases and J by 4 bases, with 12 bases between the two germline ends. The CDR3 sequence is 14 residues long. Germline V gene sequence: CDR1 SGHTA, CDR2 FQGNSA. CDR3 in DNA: TGTGCCAGCAGCTTATCACTTCAGGGATACGAGCAGTACTTC. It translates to CASSLSLQGYEQYF.

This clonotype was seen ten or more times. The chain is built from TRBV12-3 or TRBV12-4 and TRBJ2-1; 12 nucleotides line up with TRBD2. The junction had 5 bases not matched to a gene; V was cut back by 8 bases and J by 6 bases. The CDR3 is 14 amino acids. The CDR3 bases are TGTGCCAGCTCCCCTAGCGGGAGGGTCAATGAGCAGTTCTTC. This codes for CASSPSGRVNEQFF.

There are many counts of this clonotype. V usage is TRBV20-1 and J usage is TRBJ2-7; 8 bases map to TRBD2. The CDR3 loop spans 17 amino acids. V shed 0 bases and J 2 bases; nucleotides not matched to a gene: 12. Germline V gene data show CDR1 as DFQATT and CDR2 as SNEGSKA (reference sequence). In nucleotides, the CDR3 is TGCAGTGCTAGAGAGCGAAGAGCCGGGACTAGTCCCTACGAGCAGTACTTC. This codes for CSARERRAGTSPYEQYF.

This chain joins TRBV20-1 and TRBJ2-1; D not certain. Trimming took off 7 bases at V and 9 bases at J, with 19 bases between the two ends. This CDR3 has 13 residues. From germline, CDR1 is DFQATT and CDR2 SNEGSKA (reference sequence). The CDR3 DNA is TGCAGTGTAAGAGCTTCGGCCTCCGTTGAGCAGTTCTTC. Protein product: CSVRASASVEQFF.

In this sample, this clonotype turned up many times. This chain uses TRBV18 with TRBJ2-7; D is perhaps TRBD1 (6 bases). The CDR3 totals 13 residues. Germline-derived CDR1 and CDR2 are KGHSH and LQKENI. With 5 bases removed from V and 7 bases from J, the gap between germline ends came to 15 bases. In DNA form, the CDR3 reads TGTGCCAGCTCATCGGACAGTCTCGGAGAGCAGTACTTC. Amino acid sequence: CASSSDSLGEQYF.

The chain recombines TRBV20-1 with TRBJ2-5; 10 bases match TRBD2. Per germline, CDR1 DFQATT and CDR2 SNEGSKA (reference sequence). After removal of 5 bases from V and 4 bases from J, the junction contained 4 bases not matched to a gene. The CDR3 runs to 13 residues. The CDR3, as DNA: TGCAGTGCTGTTATAGCGGGAGGAGAGACCCAGTACTTC. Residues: CSAVIAGGETQYF.

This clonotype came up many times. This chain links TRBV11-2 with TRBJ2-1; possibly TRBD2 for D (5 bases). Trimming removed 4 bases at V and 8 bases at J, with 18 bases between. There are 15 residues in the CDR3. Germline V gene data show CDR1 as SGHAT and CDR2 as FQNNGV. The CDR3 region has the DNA TGTGCCAGCAGCTCCCTCGGCGGAGGCCACTATGAGCAGTTCTTC. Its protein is CASSSLGGGHYEQFF.

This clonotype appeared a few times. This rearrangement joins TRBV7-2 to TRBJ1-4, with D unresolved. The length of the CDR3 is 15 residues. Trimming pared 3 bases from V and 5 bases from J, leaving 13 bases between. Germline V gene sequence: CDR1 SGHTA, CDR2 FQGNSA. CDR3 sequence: CASSLQRQHNEKLFF. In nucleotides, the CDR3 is TGTGCCAGCAGCTTGCAGCGGCAGCACAATGAAAAACTGTTTTTT.